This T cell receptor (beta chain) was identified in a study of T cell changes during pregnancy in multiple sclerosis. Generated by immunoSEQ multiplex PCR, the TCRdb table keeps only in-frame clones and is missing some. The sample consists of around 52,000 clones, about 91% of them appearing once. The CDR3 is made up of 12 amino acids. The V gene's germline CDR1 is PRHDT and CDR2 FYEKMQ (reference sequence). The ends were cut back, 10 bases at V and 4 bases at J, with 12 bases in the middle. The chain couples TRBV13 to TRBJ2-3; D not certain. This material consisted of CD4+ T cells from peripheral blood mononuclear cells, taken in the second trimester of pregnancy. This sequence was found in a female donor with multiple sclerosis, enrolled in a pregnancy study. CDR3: CATRSAADTQYF. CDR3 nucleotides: TGTGCCACCAGAAGTGCGGCAGATACGCAGTATTTT.